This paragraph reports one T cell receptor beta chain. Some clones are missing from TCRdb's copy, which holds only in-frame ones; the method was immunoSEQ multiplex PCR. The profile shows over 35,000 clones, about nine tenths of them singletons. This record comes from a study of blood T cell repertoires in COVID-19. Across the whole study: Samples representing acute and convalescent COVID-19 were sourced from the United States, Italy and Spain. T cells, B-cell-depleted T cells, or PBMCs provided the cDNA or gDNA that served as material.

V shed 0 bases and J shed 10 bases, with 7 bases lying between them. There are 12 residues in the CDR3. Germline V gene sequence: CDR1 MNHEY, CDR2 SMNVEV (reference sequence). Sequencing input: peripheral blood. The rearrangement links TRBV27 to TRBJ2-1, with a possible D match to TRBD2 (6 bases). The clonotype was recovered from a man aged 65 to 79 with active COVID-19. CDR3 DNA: TGTGCCAGCAGTTTATCGGCGGGGGAGCAGTTCTTC. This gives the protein CASSLSAGEQFF.